The 26 T cell receptor beta chains below were found in one sample sequenced in a study of PD-1 blockade in classical Hodgkin lymphoma (dated by TCRdb to 2020 to 2022). Libraries were constructed by the immunoSEQ multiplex PCR assay. TCRdb carries this immuneACCESS record with in-frame sequences only. Its versions omit some clonotypes, under half of them owing to an unresolved V gene in the studies checked, with the rest unexplained. The sample table contains fewer than 110,000 clones; only one count was recorded for 75% to 90% of them. The ten largest clones add up to 5.5% to 8.5% of the sample. The time point label corresponds to: cycle 2 day 1 (C2D1) of nivolumab. All trial patients had relapsed after autologous stem cell transplantation, with cohorts A, B and C differing in prior brentuximab vedotin exposure. Material: peripheral blood mononuclear cells (PBMCs), obtained before the second cycle of nivolumab. The origin of the receptors is a human donor with classical Hodgkin lymphoma.

The rearrangement uses TRBV2 and TRBJ1-5; D is perhaps TRBD1 (6 bases). Germline values: CDR1 SNHLY, CDR2 FYNNEI. This CDR3 comprises 15 residues. The V end was cut by 0 bases, the J end by 4 bases, with 10 bases between. This chain's CDR3 is CASSEAAGQNQPQHF. CDR3 DNA sequence: TGTGCCAGCAGTGAAGCGGCGGGACAAAATCAGCCCCAGCATTTT.

Notes on this clone: One junction end disagrees with the germline gene, perhaps due to a read error. The J gene is TRBJ1-1, the V gene TRBV4-1, with D tentatively TRBD1 (6 bases). Germline V gives CDR1 MGHRA, CDR2 YSYEKL. CDR3 length: 15 amino acids. The CDR3 nucleotides read TGCGCCAGCAGCTTCCAAGGGGGAGGGGGAACTGGAGCTTTCTTT. Translating gives CASSFQGGGGTGAFF.

V and J are TRBV12-5 and TRBJ1-1, with a tentative D call TRBD1 (6 bases). V lost 6 bases to trimming and J lost 1 base, with 9 bases between them. The CDR3 totals 13 residues. From germline, CDR1 is LGHNT and CDR2 FRNRAP. CDR3 protein: CASGIQGNTEAFF. DNA for the CDR3: TGTGCTAGTGGAATACAGGGGAACACTGAAGCTTTCTTT. Drawing the rest from reference TRBV12-5 and TRBJ1-1, the complete variable domain is DARVTQTPRHKVTEMGQEVTMRCQPILGHNTVFWYRQTMMQGLELLAYFRNRAPLDDSGMPKDRFSAEMPDATLATLKIQPSEPRDSAVYFCASGIQGNTEAFFGQGTRLTVV.

This sequence joins TRBV25-1 and TRBJ1-2, with D perhaps TRBD1 (5 bases). The germline V gene encodes CDR1 MGHDK and CDR2 SYGVNS. V was trimmed by 6 bases and J by 9 bases, leaving 11 bases between them. This CDR3 has 11 residues. The CDR3 DNA reads as TGTGCCAGCAGCCCAGGGCGCAGCTACACCTTC. This encodes CASSPGRSYTF.

The V gene is TRBV6-4, the J gene TRBJ1-1, with D unclear. Trimming stripped 5 bases from V and 1 base from J, with 11 bases between. The V gene's germline CDR1 is MRHNA and CDR2 SNTAGT. The CDR3 is 14 residues long. The CDR3 DNA reads TGTGCCAGCAGTCCGTCTCCTGGGAACACTGAAGCTTTCTTT. Translation gives CASSPSPGNTEAFF.

This chain uses TRBV5-1 with TRBJ2-1; D unclear. Trimming pared 0 bases from V and 4 bases from J, leaving 5 bases between. Germline V CDR1 and CDR2: SGHRS, YFSETQ. This CDR3 contains 13 residues. The CDR3 sequence is CASSLDGYNEQFF. CDR3 in DNA: TGCGCCAGCAGCTTGGACGGATACAATGAGCAGTTCTTC.

CDR3 sequence reads: CASSFGGAGAKDTQYF. The CDR3 nucleotides are TGTGCCAGCAGCTTTGGGGGGGCAGGGGCTAAAGATACGCAGTATTTT. The chain employs TRBV11-3 and TRBJ2-3, with D possibly matching TRBD2 (7 bases). The CDR3 covers 16 residues. V was shortened by 3 bases and J by 5 bases, with 18 bases between the two germline ends. The V gene's germline CDR1 is SGHNT and CDR2 YENEEA. The variable domain in full, completed from reference TRBV11-3 and TRBJ2-3, reads EAGVVQSPRYKIIEKKQPVAFWCNPISGHNTLYWYLQNLGQGPELLIRYENEEAVDDSQLPKDRFSAERLKGVDSTLKIQPAELGDSAVYLCASSFGGAGAKDTQYFGPGTRLTVL.

The rearrangement joins TRBV7-8 to TRBJ2-7, with 7 bases matching TRBD2. J was trimmed by 6 bases and V by 1 base; bases with no gene match: 12. In germline, CDR1 is SGHVS, CDR2 FQNEAQ. The CDR3 covers 16 residues. The CDR3, as DNA: TGTGCCAGCAGCTTAGTTGGCGGGGGACCCTCTACCGAGCAGTACTTC. Residues: CASSLVGGGPSTEQYF.

This clone appeared a single time. The chain employs TRBV9 and TRBJ2-5; the D gene is possibly TRBD1 (5 bases). The CDR3 covers 12 residues. Looked up from germline, CDR1 is SGDLS and CDR2 is YYNGEE. V lost 4 bases, J lost 1 base, and 5 bases lay in between. The CDR3: CASSRGQETQYF. CDR3 DNA sequence: TGTGCCAGCAGCAGGGGCCAAGAGACCCAGTACTTC.

The J gene is TRBJ2-5, the V gene TRBV10-3, with 7 bases that match TRBD1. The V segment lost 6 bases and the J segment 1 base; nucleotides outside the gene matches: 2. CDR1 is ENHRY and CDR2 is SYGVKD in the germline V gene. This CDR3 has 13 residues. The CDR3 sequence is CAIRWDSQETQYF. The CDR3 region has the DNA TGTGCCATCAGATGGGACAGCCAAGAGACCCAGTACTTC.

The chain is built from TRBV27 and TRBJ2-2, with TRBD1 identical over 7 bases. Germline loops: CDR1 MNHEY, CDR2 SMNVEV (reference sequence). This CDR3 is 19 amino acids long. V shed 6 bases, J shed 0 bases, and the junction held 16 bases outside the gene matches. The CDR3 DNA sequence: TGTGCCAGCAGGTTCAGGGGGAGCTTAATTTCAACGAACACCGGGGAGCTGTTTTTT. It is translated as CASRFRGSLISTNTGELFF.

This clone was found a few times. The rearrangement links TRBV9 to TRBJ1-2; 7 positions match TRBD1. CDR3 length equals 13 residues. Germline values: CDR1 SGDLS, CDR2 YYNGEE. Unmatched junction bases numbered 2, after V lost 0 bases and J lost 6 bases. CDR3 protein: CASSVAQGDGYTF. The CDR3, as DNA: TGTGCCAGCAGCGTAGCCCAGGGGGATGGCTACACCTTC.

This chain uses TRBV19 with TRBJ2-3; unclear D gene. Germline V gives CDR1 LNHDA, CDR2 SQIVND (reference sequence). CDR3 length equals 12 residues. The V end lost 3 bases, the J end lost 2 bases, and 3 bases lay between the germline ends. CDR3 bases: TGTGCCAGTAGTATCGACACAGATACGCAGTATTTT. Translated: CASSIDTDTQYF.

A word on this clone: One end of the junction does not line up with germline, which may come from a read error. The chain recombines TRBV6-5 with TRBJ2-3; weak D call: TRBD1 (5 bases). The CDR3 is 15 residues long. CDR1 is MNHEY and CDR2 is SVGAGI in the germline V gene. CDR3 protein: CTSSYFSDGDSTQYF. CDR3 in DNA: TGTACCAGCAGTTACTTCTCAGACGGAGACAGTACGCAGTATTTT.

The chain is built from TRBV5-8 and TRBJ1-2, with D possibly TRBD1 on 5 matching bases. Germline lookup yields CDR1 SGHTS and CDR2 YDEGEE. The length of the CDR3 is 14 residues. The V end was cut by 1 base, the J end by 4 bases, with 11 bases between. The CDR3 bases are TGTGCCAGCAGCTTGAGAGGGGCGGGCTATGGCTACACCTTC. It specifies CASSLRGAGYGYTF. Together with reference TRBV5-8 and TRBJ1-2, the CDR3 gives the full variable domain: EAGVTQSPTHLIKTRGQQATLRCSPISGHTSVYWYQQALGLGLQFLLWYDEGEERNRGNFPPRFSGRQFPNYSSELNVNALELEDSALYLCASSLRGAGYGYTFGSGTRLTVV.

The chain has TRBV9 and TRBJ2-1, with 7 bases identical to TRBD2. Trimming removed 2 bases from V and 2 bases from J; junction bases left unmatched: 7. Germline assignment: CDR1 SGDLS and CDR2 YYNGEE. The CDR3 is made up of 16 amino acids. This chain's CDR3 is CASSVPGDYTYNEQFF. The CDR3 bases are TGTGCCAGCAGCGTTCCCGGGGACTACACCTACAATGAGCAGTTCTTC. The variable domain in full, with the rest retrieved from reference TRBV9 and TRBJ2-1, is DSGVTQTPKHLITATGQRVTLRCSPRSGDLSVYWYQQSLDQGLQFLIQYYNGEERAKGNILERFSAQQFPDLHSELNLSSLELGDSALYFCASSVPGDYTYNEQFFGPGTRLTVL.

CDR3 in amino acids: CASSAARDPRITDTQYF. In DNA, the CDR3 is TGCGCCAGCAGCGCGGCCCGGGACCCGAGAATCACAGATACGCAGTATTTT. V and J are TRBV5-1 and TRBJ2-3; D might be TRBD1 or TRBD2, each matching 5 bases. CDR1 is SGHRS and CDR2 is YFSETQ in the germline V gene. Between the trimmed V and J ends, which lost 4 bases and 2 bases, there was a span of 20 bases. This CDR3 region has 17 residues. The whole variable domain, filled in from reference TRBV5-1 and TRBJ2-3, reads KAGVTQTPRYLIKTRGQQVTLSCSPISGHRSVSWYQQTPGQGLQFLFEYFSETQRNKGNFPGRFSGRQFSNSRSEMNVSTLELGDSALYLCASSAARDPRITDTQYFGPGTRLTVL.

J is TRBJ1-1 and V is TRBV18; D possibly corresponds to TRBD1 (5 bases). Germline V gene lookup returns CDR1 KGHSH and CDR2 LQKENI. There are 15 residues in the CDR3. Trimming pared 1 base from V and 2 bases from J, leaving 11 bases between. The DNA for the CDR3 is TGTGCCAGCTCACCACGTAGACAGAGTAACACTGAAGCTTTCTTT. It is translated as CASSPRRQSNTEAFF.

This clone has more than one count but fewer than ten. The CDR3 sequence is CASSPDSGGKADTQYF. In DNA form, the CDR3 reads TGTGCCAGCAGCCCGGATAGCGGGGGGAAGGCAGATACGCAGTATTTT. The rearrangement joins TRBV14 to TRBJ2-3; 10 positions match TRBD2. From germline, CDR1 is SGHDN and CDR2 FVKESK. The CDR3 runs 16 residues. V shed 4 bases, J shed 4 bases, and the junction held 8 bases outside the gene matches.

This chain links TRBV6-1 with TRBJ1-1, with D perhaps matching TRBD1 (6 bases). Germline assignment: CDR1 MNHNS and CDR2 SASEGT. V was clipped by 8 bases and J by 10 bases, with 23 bases between them. The CDR3 is 14 residues long. CDR3 region: CASGITGTRGPAFF. The CDR3 bases are TGTGCCAGCGGTATAACAGGGACACGAGGGCCAGCTTTCTTT.

V and J are TRBV6-4 and TRBJ1-5; 8 nucleotides agree with TRBD1. V dropped 7 bases and J dropped 2; count of bases not matched to a gene: 10. Germline V gives CDR1 MRHNA, CDR2 SNTAGT. This CDR3 contains 16 residues. The DNA of the CDR3 is TGTGCCAGCAACAGGGGGGGGGTAGCGTGCAATCAGCCCCAGCATTTT. Protein: CASNRGGVACNQPQHF.

The chain uses TRBV5-6 and TRBJ2-2; D gene ambiguous. The ends were cut back, 4 bases at V and 3 bases at J, with 16 bases in the middle. The CDR3 is 16 residues long. Germline V lookup: CDR1 SGHDT, CDR2 YYEEEE. DNA for the CDR3: TGTGCCAGCAGCCAGAATCGAAGAGTAGACACCGGGGAGCTGTTTTTT. Residues: CASSQNRRVDTGELFF.

This chain uses TRBV11-2 with TRBJ2-2; D might be TRBD1 or TRBD2, each matching 5 bases. The CDR3 extends over 13 amino acids. Trimming took off 4 bases at V and 6 bases at J, with 9 bases between the two ends. Germline lookup yields CDR1 SGHAT and CDR2 FQNNGV. The CDR3 DNA reads as TGTGCCAGCAGCTCCCGGGACCCCGGGGAGCTGTTTTTT. Protein sequence: CASSSRDPGELFF.

The chain joins TRBV7-9 to TRBJ1-6, with no clear D. Germline V CDR1 and CDR2: SEHNR, FQNEAQ (reference sequence). This CDR3 has 16 residues. The V and J ends lost 2 bases and 3 bases respectively, with 11 bases between them. The CDR3 region is CASSLSSLHYNSPLHF. The DNA for the CDR3 is TGTGCCAGCAGCTTATCGTCGCTGCACTATAATTCACCCCTCCACTTT.

V and J are TRBV5-1 and TRBJ1-1; 7 positions match TRBD1. V was pared by 3 bases and J by 3 bases, with 5 bases of the junction left unmatched. Germline CDR1 is SGHRS and CDR2 is YFSETQ. This CDR3 is built from 14 residues. The CDR3 nucleotides read TGCGCCAGCAGCTCGGGACAGTTTGACACTGAAGCTTTCTTT. Residues: CASSSGQFDTEAFF.

This chain uses TRBV4-2 with TRBJ2-7; tentative D call: TRBD2 (7 bases). The germline V and J ends were trimmed by 0 bases and 2 bases, with 14 bases remaining between them. From germline, CDR1 is LGHNA and CDR2 YNFKEQ. The CDR3 runs 16 residues. Here the CDR3 DNA reads TGTGCCAGCAGCCAAGATGGGGGCGGGGGAGCCTACGAGCAGTACTTC. Its protein is CASSQDGGGGAYEQYF.